This TCR beta chain was sequenced in a study of regulatory T cells in long-lasting Graves disease. Study-level information: Antithyroid drug use was under 3 months in newly diagnosed Graves' patients. Study outcomes and limitations: Persistent disease was characterized by preferential usage of TRBV28, TRBJ1-2 and TRBJ2-5.

This clonotype was seen ten or more times. Antigen unknown. Regarding time point: newly diagnosed GD, antithyroid drugs for less than 3 months. The TCR library was made from RNA extracted from PBMCs. Germline-derived CDR1 and CDR2 are SEHNR and FQNEAQ (reference sequence). V lost 2 bases, J lost 2 bases, and 7 bases lay in between. The CDR3 totals 14 residues. Libraries of TCR beta came from iRepertoire HTBI primers plus Arm-PCR of CDR3 regions. TCRdb re-called the multiplex PCR reads through MiXCR, storing one row per CDR3 protein. The table includes around 420,000 distinct CDR3 sequences, 14% to 15% detected once. This sample also belongs to another study, concerning T cells in Graves' hyperthyroidism and ophthalmopathy.

Specimen: peripheral blood mononuclear cells (PBMCs), collected at new diagnosis, from a patient treated with antithyroid drugs. The clonotype originates from a woman aged 35 to 49 with Graves disease. This chain connects TRBV7-9 to TRBJ1-5; D unclear. The CDR3 reads CASSLSMGNQPQHF. The CDR3, as DNA: TGTGCCAGCAGCTTAAGCATGGGCAATCAGCCCCAGCATTTT. Complete variable domain (other parts from reference TRBV7-9 and TRBJ1-5): DTGVSQNPRHKITKRGQNVTFRCDPISEHNRLYWYRQTLGQGPEFLTYFQNEAQLEKSRLLSDRFSAERPKGSFSTLEIQRTEQGDSAMYLCASSLSMGNQPQHFGDGTRLSIL.